This record looks at one T cell receptor (beta chain) sequence and its context. Its antigen is as yet unknown. This specimen belongs to a study of identical twins. CDR3 length: 16 amino acids. Looked up from germline, CDR1 is SGHAT and CDR2 is FQNNGV. Deletions cut 5 bases from V and 7 bases from J, with 21 bases between. In TCRdb, the 5' RACE reads were re-called with MiXCR into one record per CDR3 protein. The sample lists around 290,000 distinct CDR3 sequences; just under 9.5% were seen once. Study-level findings and limits: Carriage of fewer insertions was seen in abundant cord blood beta clonotypes, whereas memory repertoires showed none.

These same records also appear under a second study, on yellow fever vaccine responses in identical twins.

Sequenced input: CD8+ T cells sorted from blood. This receptor was taken from a woman between 18 and 29 years old in good health. The chain recombines TRBV11-2 with TRBJ2-1, with a tentative D call TRBD2 (5 bases). CDR3 amino acids: CASSPRTQHVPNEQFF. CDR3 coding DNA: TGTGCCAGCAGCCCCCGGACTCAGCATGTTCCAAATGAGCAGTTCTTC.